The rows below give T cell receptor beta chains drawn from one sample of a study of cytomegalovirus exposure and HLA in healthy donors. Sequencing used immunoSEQ multiplex PCR; TCRdb keeps in-frame clones, though not all of them. The sample consists of 150,000 to 200,000 clones, about 85% of them appearing once. The material sequenced was PBMCs. The receptors here all came from a woman aged 50 to 60 in good health and CMV-seronegative. CDR3s include the opening cysteine and the closing phenylalanine or tryptophan. The D gene is left open where the match is weak. Size values are once, few and many counts, or a class for expanded clones, and some rows have none.

clone size	CDR3 length	V gene	J gene	D gene	CDR3 DNA	CDR3 protein
once	16	TRBV4-1	TRBJ2-7	TRBD1	TGCGCCAGCAGCCGAACCTCGGGGACAGAGTCCTACGAGCAGTACTTC	CASSRTSGTESYEQYF
NA	14	TRBV27	TRBJ1-6	TRBD1	TGTGCCAGCAGACCCGGGACAGTTAATTCACCCCTCCACTTT	CASRPGTVNSPLHF
NA	19	TRBV12-5	TRBJ1-5	TRBD1	TGTGCTAGTGGTTTGGTACTGGGGCACAGGGGATGGGGCAATCAGCCCCAGCATTTT	CASGLVLGHRGWGNQPQHF
once	16	TRBV4-3	TRBJ2-1	TRBD2	TGCGCCAGCAGCCACCGCCCTAGCGGGACAGACAATGAGCAGTTCTTC	CASSHRPSGTDNEQFF
NA	12	TRBV5-5	TRBJ2-7	NA	TGTGCCAGCAGCCTCGGACTTTACGAGCAGTACTTC	CASSLGLYEQYF
NA	15	TRBV6-5	TRBJ1-3	TRBD1	TGTGCCAGCGGTCTGGACAGGAGCTCTGGAAACACCATATATTTT	CASGLDRSSGNTIYF
once	20	TRBV28	TRBJ1-5	TRBD1	TGTGCCAGCAGACCACCCATAGGGCCGACAGGGTGGATTCACAATCAGCCCCAGCATTTT	CASRPPIGPTGWIHNQPQHF
once	12	TRBV28	TRBJ2-1	NA	TGTGCCAGCAGACCAGATTACAATGAGCAGTTCTTC	CASRPDYNEQFF
NA	17	TRBV4-1	TRBJ1-5	NA	TGCGCCAGCAGCCAAGATTGGGGGGGGGTCGGAGATCAGCCCCAGCATTTT	CASSQDWGGVGDQPQHF
NA	15	TRBV27	TRBJ1-2	NA	TGTGCCAGCAGTTTTGGGGCACAATCCCACTATGGCTACACCTTC	CASSFGAQSHYGYTF
NA	15	TRBV6-1	TRBJ1-1	NA	TGTGCCAGCAGTGAAAAAGAGGCGATATACACTGAAGCTTTCTTT	CASSEKEAIYTEAFF
NA	15	TRBV27	TRBJ2-1	TRBD1	TGTGCCAGCAGGACCGGGACAGGGGGCTACAATGAGCAGTTCTTC	CASRTGTGGYNEQFF
NA	12	TRBV6-1	TRBJ2-7	NA	TGTGCCACAGCAGTTGGGCCCGGTGCGCAGTACTTC	CATAVGPGAQYF
NA	15	TRBV5-5	TRBJ1-4	NA	TGTGCCAGCAGCTTGGACAGGGCCACTAATGAAAAACTGTTTTTT	CASSLDRATNEKLFF
NA	20	TRBV11-2	TRBJ2-2	TRBD1	TGTGCCAGCAGCTCAGACCGGGACAGACCTCCCCAGGGCGGCACCGGGGAGCTGTTTTTT	CASSSDRDRPPQGGTGELFF
once	13	TRBV29-1	TRBJ2-7	NA	TGCAGCGTGTGGACAGCGAGCTCCTACGAGCAGTACTTC	CSVWTASSYEQYF
once	14	TRBV6-5	TRBJ1-2	NA	TGTGCCAGCAGTTACTCCGCAGCTAACTATGGCTACACCTTC	CASSYSAANYGYTF
few	15	TRBV5-6	TRBJ1-4	TRBD1	TGTGCCAGCAGCCTACCGGGACAGGGTACTGAAAAACTGTTTTTT	CASSLPGQGTEKLFF
NA	15	TRBV10-3	TRBJ2-1	TRBD2	TGTGCCATCAGTGATCTAGCGGGGGTCTACAATGAGCAGTTCTTC	CAISDLAGVYNEQFF
NA	14	TRBV5-1	TRBJ2-1	NA	TGCGCCAGCAGGACTAGTTTTGGGTACAATGAGCAGTTCTTC	CASRTSFGYNEQFF
few	13	TRBV2	TRBJ1-5	NA	TGTGCCAGCAGGGGGCTGGTCTCGGTGGCCCAGCATTTT	CASRGLVSVAQHF
NA	17	TRBV28	TRBJ1-5	TRBD1	TGTGCCAGCAGTTTACCTCCGAAGGGGGCGAGCAATCAGCCCCAGCATTTT	CASSLPPKGASNQPQHF